What follows are 12 T cell receptor beta chains derived from one specimen sequenced in a study of early stage breast cancer tumors (dated by TCRdb to the late 2010s). The library was generated by the immunoSEQ multiplex PCR assay. TCRdb provides this immuneACCESS table in a form limited to in-frame rearrangements. Some clones are lacking; in checked studies, under half of them reflect an unresolved V gene, and why the rest are absent is not known. In all, the sample holds just over 50,000 clones, and about 77% of those were seen once. The ten largest clones take up around 3.4% of the sample. The sample taken for sequencing was blood. These receptors all come from a person aged 35-55 years with breast cancer.

The rearrangement uses TRBV2 and TRBJ2-2; tentatively, D is TRBD2 (5 bases). Germline V gives CDR1 SNHLY, CDR2 FYNNEI. The CDR3 has 16 amino acids. Trimming stripped 6 bases from V and 1 base from J, with 15 bases between. CDR3 bases: TGTGCCAGCAGCCCCACTAGTGTCGAGAACACCGGGGAGCTGTTTTTT. It specifies CASSPTSVENTGELFF.

The rearrangement uses TRBV5-1 and TRBJ1-1; 9 bases fit TRBD1. This CDR3 region has 17 residues. CDR1 is SGHRS, CDR2 YFSETQ, per germline. V dropped 4 bases and J dropped 4; count of bases not matched to a gene: 14. Here the CDR3 DNA reads TGCGCCAGCAGCCCGGGGACAGGGCGAGGAGTCGGCACTGAAGCTTTCTTT. Its protein is CASSPGTGRGVGTEAFF.

This sequence joins TRBV2 and TRBJ2-3, with D maybe TRBD2 (5 bases). The CDR3 loop spans 14 amino acids. Germline CDR1 is SNHLY and CDR2 is FYNNEI. The V gene lost 8 bases and the J gene lost 0 bases, with 12 bases spanning the gap. CDR3 amino acids: CASARAGSTDTQYF. The CDR3 DNA sequence: TGTGCCAGCGCGAGGGCAGGTAGCACAGATACGCAGTATTTT.

This sequence joins TRBV5-1 and TRBJ2-3; 12 nucleotides match TRBD2. With 4 bases clipped from V and 1 base from J, the junction kept 4 bases outside the gene matches. The CDR3 has 16 residues. Germline V gene data show CDR1 as SGHRS and CDR2 as YFSETQ. CDR3 amino acids: CASSPGLAGRTDTQYF. The CDR3 nucleotides read TGCGCCAGCAGCCCCGGACTAGCGGGACGCACAGATACGCAGTATTTT.

This clone turned up a few times. J is TRBJ1-4 and V is TRBV5-1; perhaps TRBD1 as D (5 bases). The germline V gene has CDR1 SGHRS and CDR2 YFSETQ. V gave up 4 bases and J gave up 2 bases, with 12 bases separating them. The CDR3 loop spans 15 amino acids. The DNA of the CDR3 is TGCGCCAGCAGCCCCCGGGGGGGGACTAATGAAAAACTGTTTTTT. Encoded protein: CASSPRGGTNEKLFF.

This clone has only a few counts. V gene TRBV10-3 combines with J gene TRBJ2-7; D remains unclear. V gave up 3 bases and J gave up 0 bases, with 9 bases separating them. The CDR3 totals 14 residues. Germline V CDR1 and CDR2: ENHRY, SYGVKD. CDR3 coding DNA: TGTGCCATCAGTGAAGGTCCGCACTCCTACGAGCAGTACTTC. This encodes CAISEGPHSYEQYF.

This clone has just a few counts. The chain employs TRBV25-1 and TRBJ2-1; 9 bases fit TRBD2. Germline V lookup: CDR1 MGHDK, CDR2 SYGVNS. The CDR3 spans 17 residues. J was trimmed by 6 bases and V by 4 bases; bases with no gene match: 13. The CDR3 reads CASSGPRAGGVGNEQFF. The CDR3 DNA is TGTGCCAGCAGTGGACCCCGAGCGGGAGGAGTGGGCAATGAGCAGTTCTTC.

The V and J genes are TRBV7-9 and TRBJ1-1; TRBD1 might be the D (5 bases). Between the trimmed V and J ends, which lost 1 base and 0 bases, there was a span of 9 bases. The CDR3 sequence is 15 residues long. CDR1 and CDR2 (germline): SEHNR, FQNEAQ (reference sequence). The CDR3 sequence is CASSLGQNLNTEAFF. The CDR3, as DNA: TGTGCCAGCAGCTTAGGACAGAACCTGAACACTGAAGCTTTCTTT.

The rearrangement uses TRBV7-9 and TRBJ2-5, with 11 nucleotides matching TRBD2. Germline assignment: CDR1 SEHNR and CDR2 FQNEAQ (reference sequence). Trimming at V came to 5 bases and at J to 0 bases, leaving 5 bases not matched to a gene. The CDR3 length is 16 residues. This CDR3 is CASSPGLAAYQETQYF. The DNA for the CDR3 is TGTGCCAGCAGCCCGGGACTAGCGGCATACCAAGAGACCCAGTACTTC.

The V call is TRBV13, the J call TRBJ2-1, with D possibly being TRBD1 or TRBD2 (5 bases each). This CDR3 contains 15 residues. V gave up 4 bases and J gave up 6 bases, with 16 bases separating them. Germline-derived CDR1 and CDR2 are PRHDT and FYEKMQ (reference sequence). The CDR3 is CASSSPGRGGNEQFF. CDR3 in DNA: TGTGCCAGCAGCTCTCCGGGACGGGGCGGCAATGAGCAGTTCTTC.

This chain links TRBV11-2 with TRBJ1-1; TRBD1 might be the D (6 bases). V was pared by 3 bases and J by 8 bases, with 13 bases between. The CDR3 has 13 residues. CDR1 and CDR2 (germline): SGHAT, FQNNGV. In nucleotides, the CDR3 is TGTGCCAGCAGCTTCGGGGGGCTGGCCGAAGCTTTCTTT. Its translation: CASSFGGLAEAFF.

This clone showed up just once. The chain has TRBV18 and TRBJ1-2, with D unresolved. The CDR3 sequence is 14 residues long. CDR1 KGHSH and CDR2 LQKENI come from the germline V gene. Trimming stripped 6 bases from V and 4 bases from J, with 15 bases between. CDR3 DNA sequence: TGTGCCAGCTCCCCGTCTGGGATTGGCTATGGCTACACCTTC. It specifies CASSPSGIGYGYTF.